This passage covers 29 T cell receptor beta chains from one sample sequenced in a study of shared clonotypes between healthy human individuals. The assay was immunoSEQ multiplex PCR, and TCRdb's table has in-frame clones only and misses some. The sample has about 490,000 clones, about 85% seen once; the top ten hold about 12%. Sequenced: PBMCs. The source of these receptors is a woman between 35 and 50 years old in good health. Some clones in this sample may be carry-over from other donors' samples.

As for this clone: A far larger clone lies a single base away; this is likely a read error. This sample also contains other DNA sequences that code for the same CDR3. The chain uses TRBV28 and TRBJ2-7; possibly TRBD1 for D (6 bases). Germline lookup yields CDR1 MDHEN and CDR2 SYDVKM. V dropped 8 bases and J dropped 6 bases, with 20 bases sitting between them. The CDR3 totals 14 residues. DNA for the CDR3: TGTGCCAGCCCCCTACAGGGAACCGTCTGCGAGCAGTACTTC. Translation: CASPLQGTVCEQYF.

As regards this clone: With only one base between it and a far larger clone, this is likely a read error. This same CDR3 is encoded by further DNA sequences in the sample. The chain employs TRBV9 and TRBJ2-2; D gene unclear. The CDR3 runs to 14 residues. In germline, CDR1 is SGDLS, CDR2 YYNGEE. The CDR3 here is CASSVDAYTGELFF. DNA for the CDR3: TGTGCAAGCAGCGTAGATGCGTACACCGGGGAGCTGTTTTTT.

The V gene is TRBV4-1, the J gene TRBJ2-2, with 12 nucleotides matching TRBD2. The CDR3 sequence is 19 residues long. Trimming took 4 bases from V and 4 from J; bases not matched to a gene: 13. The germline V gene has CDR1 MGHRA and CDR2 YSYEKL. CDR3 DNA: TGCGCCAGCAGCCCCACCCCAGCGCTAGCGGGAGGGGGCACCGGGGAGCTGTTTTTT. Protein product: CASSPTPALAGGGTGELFF.

For this clone: This likely stems from a read error, as it lies one base from a far larger clone. Within the sample, other DNA sequences also encode this same CDR3. This rearrangement joins TRBV30 to TRBJ1-4; D not certain. V was shortened by 2 bases and J by 17 bases, with 27 bases between the two germline ends. This CDR3 is built from 15 residues. The germline V gene encodes CDR1 GTSNPN and CDR2 SVGIG (reference sequence). The DNA for the CDR3 is TGTGCCTGGAGTTATTCTAGTATCCTGAAACACCCAATTTTTTTT. Its protein is CAWSYSSILKHPIFF. Full variable domain (outside the CDR3, taken from reference TRBV30 and TRBJ1-4): SQTIHQWPATLVQPVGSPLSLECTVEGTSNPNLYWYRQAAGRGLQLLFYSVGIGQISSEVPQNLSASRPQDRQFILSSKKLLLSDSGFYLCAWSYSSILKHPIFFGSGTQLSVL.

Remarks on this clone: A far larger clone is a single base away, which makes a read error likely. No conserved phenylalanine or tryptophan ends this CDR3, so it is likely a read error. The V call is TRBV27, the J call TRBJ2-7; D is perhaps TRBD2 (6 bases). The CDR3 consists of 14 residues. Trimming removed 7 bases from V and 7 bases from J, with 20 bases in between. The germline gives CDR1 MNHEY, CDR2 SMNVEV (reference sequence). This chain's CDR3 is CASNPGRAGREQYL. Written as DNA, the CDR3 is TGTGCCAGCAACCCTGGACGCGCGGGACGGGAGCAGTACTTA.

To note about this clone: A read error likely explains this, since a far larger clone differs by one base. The chain is built from TRBV7-2 and TRBJ2-5; 9 bases match TRBD1. CDR3 length: 15 amino acids. Germline lookup yields CDR1 SGHTA and CDR2 FQGNSA. Here the CDR3 reads CASGLGGTGQETQYF. CDR3 coding DNA: TGTGCCAGCGGCTTAGGGGGGACAGGGCAAGAGACCCAGTACTTC. Variable domain in full (rest from reference TRBV7-2 and TRBJ2-5): GAGVSQSPSNKVTEKGKDVELRCDPISGHTALYWYRQSLGQGLEFLIYFQGNSAPDKSGLPSDRFSAERTGGSVSTLTIQRTQQEDSAVYLCASGLGGTGQETQYFGPGTRLLVL.

V usage is TRBV6-1 and J usage is TRBJ2-3; 7 positions agree with TRBD2. Germline CDR1 and CDR2: MNHNS and SASEGT. The CDR3 has 15 residues. The V segment lost 3 bases and the J segment 0 bases; nucleotides outside the gene matches: 3. The CDR3 nucleotides are TGTGCCAGCAGTGACGGAGCGGGAAGCACAGATACGCAGTATTTT. Its protein is CASSDGAGSTDTQYF.

This clone was observed once. This probably arose from a read error, given a far larger clone one base away. Other DNA sequences in this specimen translate into the identical CDR3. V is TRBV5-1 and J is TRBJ2-7; TRBD2 matches 9 bases. CDR1 and CDR2 from the germline V gene are SGHRS and YFSETQ. The CDR3 length is 14 residues. CDR3 sequence reads: CASNSGSLSHEQYF. DNA of the CDR3: TGCGCAAGCAATAGCGGGAGTCTCTCCCACGAGCAGTACTTC.

The V and J genes are TRBV28 and TRBJ1-2; possible D gene TRBD1, 5 bases. CDR3 size: 13 residues. Germline CDR1 is MDHEN and CDR2 is SYDVKM. V lost 7 bases and J 4 bases, leaving 13 bases between the germline ends. As DNA, the CDR3 is TGTGCCAGCACCTCTGGGGGGACCTATGGCTACACCTTC. Encoded protein: CASTSGGTYGYTF.

This clone was counted between two and nine times. This chain uses TRBV10-3 with TRBJ2-3; D unresolved. Germline V gene lookup returns CDR1 ENHRY and CDR2 SYGVKD. The CDR3 runs to 13 residues. Trimming left V 6 bases short and J 3 bases short, with 10 bases between. The CDR3 loop is CAIRAILTDTQYF. The CDR3 nucleotides are TGTGCCATCAGAGCCATCCTAACAGATACGCAGTATTTT.

The chain recombines TRBV5-1 with TRBJ2-3; the D gene is possibly TRBD1 (5 bases). V gave up 0 bases and J gave up 4 bases, with 15 bases separating them. Germline V gene data show CDR1 as SGHRS and CDR2 as YFSETQ. The CDR3 runs to 16 residues. The DNA of the CDR3 is TGCGCCAGCAGCTTGGGTGCTTCCCAAGGGGCAGATACGCAGTATTTT. Encoded protein: CASSLGASQGADTQYF.

Remarks on this clone: A far larger clone is a single base away, which makes a read error likely. The same CDR3 can be traced to other DNA sequences in this sample. The chain has TRBV30 and TRBJ1-3, with unresolved D. This CDR3 spans 14 amino acids. CDR1 GTSNPN and CDR2 SVGIG come from the germline V gene (reference sequence). The CDR3 DNA follows: TGTGCATGGAGTGAGAGAGGCTCTGGAAACACCATATATTTT. It encodes CAWSERGSGNTIYF.

The sample holds one count of this clone. V and J are TRBV7-6 and TRBJ2-1; TRBD2 matches at 10 bases. Germline assignment: CDR1 SGHVS and CDR2 FNYEAQ. This CDR3 is 16 amino acids long. The ends lost 5 bases at V and 6 bases at J; junction bases unmatched: 10. CDR3 sequence reads: CASSPSGTSVINEQFF. CDR3 DNA: TGTGCCAGCAGCCCGTCCGGGACTAGCGTTATCAATGAGCAGTTCTTC.

V usage is TRBV7-9 and J usage is TRBJ1-4; weak D call: TRBD1 (6 bases). This CDR3 spans 13 amino acids. The V gene's germline CDR1 is SEHNR and CDR2 FQNEAQ (reference sequence). CDR3 sequence: CVVEGGPNEKLFF. The CDR3 DNA reads TGTGTAGTGGAGGGGGGCCCTAATGAAAAACTGTTTTTT.

This chain joins TRBV20-1 and TRBJ1-2; D is ambiguous. Germline loops: CDR1 DFQATT, CDR2 SNEGSKA (reference sequence). This CDR3 is built from 11 residues. V was trimmed by 4 bases and J by 7 bases, leaving 10 bases between them. The CDR3 bases are TGCAGTGCTATGGGATTTTTTGGCTACACCTTC. Its protein is CSAMGFFGYTF.

Comments on this clone: Given a far larger clone just one base away, this is likely a sequencing read error. Distinct nucleotide sequences in the sample also encode this CDR3. The genes are TRBV25-1 and TRBJ1-4, with D possibly being TRBD1 (5 bases). This CDR3 comprises 15 residues. Germline V gene lookup returns CDR1 MGHDK and CDR2 SYGVNS. CDR3 coding DNA: TGTGCTAGCAGTGAATATGGGGGTTTTCGGGAAAAACTGTTTTTT. It codes for CASSEYGGFREKLFF.

The gene calls are TRBV28 and TRBJ1-2, with D perhaps matching TRBD1 (5 bases). Per germline, CDR1 MDHEN and CDR2 SYDVKM. Trimming stripped 3 bases from V and 6 bases from J, with 17 bases between. This CDR3 spans 15 amino acids. This chain's CDR3 is CASSLGDLLPNGYTF. The CDR3 nucleotides are TGTGCCAGCAGTTTGGGGGACCTCCTCCCCAATGGCTACACCTTC.

The chain uses TRBV28 and TRBJ2-1; D tentatively fits TRBD1 or TRBD2 (7 bases each). Trimming cost V 7 bases and J 8 bases, with 21 bases left between them. The germline CDR1 and CDR2 sequences are MDHEN and SYDVKM. This CDR3 contains 15 residues. The CDR3 DNA reads TGTGCCAGCATGTCGAGCGGGGCAGGGGGGTATGAGCAGTTCTTC. It is translated as CASMSSGAGGYEQFF.

There are a few counts of this clone. V and J are TRBV29-1 and TRBJ1-5, with 11 bases fitting TRBD1. CDR1 SQVTM and CDR2 ANQGSEA come from the germline V gene. This CDR3 comprises 18 residues. V was pared by 7 bases and J by 2 bases, with 16 bases of the junction left unmatched. The CDR3 sequence is CSATFVPGQGGGNQPQHF. CDR3 in DNA: TGCAGCGCCACGTTTGTCCCGGGACAGGGGGGAGGCAATCAGCCCCAGCATTTT.

The chain joins TRBV2 to TRBJ2-5; 7 nucleotides align to TRBD2. CDR3 length: 14 residues. The J segment lost 0 bases and the V segment lost 5 bases, leaving 3 bases of the junction unmatched. Germline V gene lookup returns CDR1 SNHLY and CDR2 FYNNEI. The CDR3 bases are TGTGCCAGCAGTTTTCTAGCGGACCAAGAGACCCAGTACTTC. This encodes CASSFLADQETQYF.

The CDR3 region has the DNA TGTGCCGGCACCGGGACCCGGAGAACTGAAGCTTTCTTT. Translated, it gives CAGTGTRRTEAFF. The rearrangement uses TRBV2 and TRBJ1-1; maybe TRBD1 (5 bases). There are 13 residues in the CDR3. The germline CDR1 and CDR2 sequences are SNHLY and FYNNEI. The V and J ends lost 11 bases and 5 bases respectively, with 18 bases between them.

In its sample, this clone was seen once. The V call is TRBV12-5, the J call TRBJ2-1; TRBD2 aligns across 12 bases. Germline assignment: CDR1 LGHNT and CDR2 FRNRAP. V trimming: 3 bases; J trimming: 10 bases; junction bases outside the gene matches: 7. There are 15 residues in the CDR3. The chain's CDR3 is CASGLGLAGGKEQFF. For the CDR3, the DNA is TGTGCTAGTGGTTTAGGGCTAGCGGGGGGGAAGGAGCAGTTCTTC.

This clone was observed a few times. V usage is TRBV18 and J usage is TRBJ2-3, with 10 nucleotides matching TRBD1. The CDR3 spans 15 residues. J was trimmed by 6 bases and V by 3 bases; bases with no gene match: 6. Germline V lookup: CDR1 KGHSH, CDR2 LQKENI. CDR3 region: CASSPLGQGEDTQYF. The CDR3 DNA is TGTGCCAGCTCACCCTTAGGACAGGGGGAGGATACGCAGTATTTT.

This clone was picked up a small number of times. This could be a read error, since a much larger clone is one nucleotide away. Here the CDR3 omits its conserved ending phenylalanine or tryptophan, so a read error is the likely source. The rearrangement links TRBV15 to TRBJ1-1; no clear D gene. V gave up 8 bases and J gave up 6 bases, with 13 bases separating them. CDR3 size: 12 residues. Germline assignment: CDR1 LNHNV and CDR2 YYDKDF (reference sequence). Written as DNA, the CDR3 is TGTGCCACCGGGGTAGCTACAGCTGAAGCTTTCCTT. Amino acid sequence: CATGVATAEAFL.

This chain connects TRBV6-6 to TRBJ2-1; 8 nucleotides line up with TRBD2. Trimming took 6 bases from V and 2 from J; bases not matched to a gene: 3. Germline V gene lookup returns CDR1 MNHNY and CDR2 SVGAGI (reference sequence). The CDR3 spans 14 residues. CDR3 protein: CASRFSGTYNEQFF. In DNA form, the CDR3 reads TGTGCCAGCAGATTTAGCGGGACCTACAATGAGCAGTTCTTC.

In the case of this clone: This CDR3 is also generated by other DNA sequences in the sample. The rearrangement uses TRBV7-3 and TRBJ2-1; 7 bases are a match to TRBD2. Germline CDR1 SGHTA, CDR2 FQGTGA. The junction had 0 bases not matched to a gene; V was cut back by 2 bases and J by 5 bases. The CDR3 sequence is 13 residues long. CDR3 sequence: CASSLGTNNEQFF. Here the CDR3 DNA reads TGTGCCAGCAGCTTAGGGACTAACAATGAGCAGTTCTTC.

Details on this clone: Given a much more abundant clone one base away, this may be a read error. The chain recombines TRBV19 with TRBJ2-7, with 12 positions matching TRBD1. The CDR3 has 21 residues. Germline loops: CDR1 LNHDA, CDR2 SQIVND (reference sequence). V lost 8 bases and J lost 12; bases outside the gene matches: 35. DNA for the CDR3: TGTGCCAGTTCCCCCGGGACAGGGGGCCCCTTTGGTCGGCCCACCTACGAGGGTCTGTACTTC. Its protein is CASSPGTGGPFGRPTYEGLYF.

This clone was counted only a few times. The chain uses TRBV29-1 and TRBJ2-1; TRBD2 aligns across 13 bases. The CDR3 loop spans 16 amino acids. V shed 6 bases, J shed 0 bases, and the junction held 5 bases outside the gene matches. Germline V gives CDR1 SQVTM, CDR2 ANQGSEA. CDR3 sequence (DNA): TGCAGCGTGACGGGACTAGCGGGATCCTCCTACAATGAGCAGTTCTTC. Its protein product is CSVTGLAGSSYNEQFF.

A few counts support this clone. The chain has TRBV10-2 and TRBJ1-1; D ambiguous. CDR1 is WSHSY, CDR2 SAAADI, per germline. V lost 3 bases, J lost 1 base, and 12 bases lay in between. The CDR3 covers 15 residues. The CDR3 nucleotides read TGCGCCAGCAGTGACAAACGGGGAGGGAACACTGAAGCTTTCTTT. Residues: CASSDKRGGNTEAFF.